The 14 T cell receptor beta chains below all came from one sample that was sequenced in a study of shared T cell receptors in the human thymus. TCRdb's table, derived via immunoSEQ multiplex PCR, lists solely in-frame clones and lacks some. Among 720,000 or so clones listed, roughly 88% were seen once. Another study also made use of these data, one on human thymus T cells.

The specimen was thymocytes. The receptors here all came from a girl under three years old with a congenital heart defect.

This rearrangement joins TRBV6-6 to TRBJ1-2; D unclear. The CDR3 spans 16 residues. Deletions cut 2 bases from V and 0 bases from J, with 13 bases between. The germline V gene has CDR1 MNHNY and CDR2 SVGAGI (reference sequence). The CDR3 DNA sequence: TGTGCCAGCAGTTACGGCGGCGGATCCCCTAACTATGGCTACACCTTC. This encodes CASSYGGGSPNYGYTF.

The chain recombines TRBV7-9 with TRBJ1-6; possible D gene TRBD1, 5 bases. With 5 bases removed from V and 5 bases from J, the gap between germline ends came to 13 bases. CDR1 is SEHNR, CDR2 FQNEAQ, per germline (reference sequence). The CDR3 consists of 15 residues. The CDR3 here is CASSPDPGDNSPLHF. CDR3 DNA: TGTGCCAGCAGCCCAGACCCGGGGGATAATTCACCCCTCCACTTT.

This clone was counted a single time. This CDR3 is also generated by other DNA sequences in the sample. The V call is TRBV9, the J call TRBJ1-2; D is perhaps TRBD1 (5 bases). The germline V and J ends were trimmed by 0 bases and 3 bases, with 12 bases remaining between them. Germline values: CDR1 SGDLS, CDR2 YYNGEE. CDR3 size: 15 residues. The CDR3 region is CASSVGGGEDYGYTF. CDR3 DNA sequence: TGTGCCAGCAGCGTAGGTGGAGGGGAGGACTATGGCTACACCTTC.

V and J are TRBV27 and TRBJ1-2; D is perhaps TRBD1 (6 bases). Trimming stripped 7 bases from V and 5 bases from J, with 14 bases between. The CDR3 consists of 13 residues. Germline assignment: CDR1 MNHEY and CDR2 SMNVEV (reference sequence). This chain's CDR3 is CASKRRGGYGYTF. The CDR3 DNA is TGTGCCAGCAAAAGAAGGGGGGGATATGGCTACACCTTC.

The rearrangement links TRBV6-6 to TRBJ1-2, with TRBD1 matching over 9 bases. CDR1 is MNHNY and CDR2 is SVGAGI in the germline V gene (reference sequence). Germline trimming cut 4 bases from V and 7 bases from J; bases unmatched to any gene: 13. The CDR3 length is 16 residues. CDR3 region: CASSSTLQGARTGYTF. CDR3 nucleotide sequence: TGTGCCAGCAGTTCCACCCTACAGGGGGCGCGGACTGGCTACACCTTC.

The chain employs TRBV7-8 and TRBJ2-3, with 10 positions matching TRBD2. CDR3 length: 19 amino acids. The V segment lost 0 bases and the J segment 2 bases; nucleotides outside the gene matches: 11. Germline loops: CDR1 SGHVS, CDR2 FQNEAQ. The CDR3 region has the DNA TGTGCCAGCAGCTTAGCCTCTCGGACTAGCGGAGACCACACAGATACGCAGTATTTT. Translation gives CASSLASRTSGDHTDTQYF.

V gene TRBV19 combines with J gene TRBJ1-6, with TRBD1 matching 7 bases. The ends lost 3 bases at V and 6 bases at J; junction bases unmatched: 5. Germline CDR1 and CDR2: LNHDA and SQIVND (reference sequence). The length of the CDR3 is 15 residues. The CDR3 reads CASSIRDRRNSPLHF. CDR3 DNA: TGTGCCAGTAGTATCCGGGACAGACGTAATTCACCCCTCCACTTT. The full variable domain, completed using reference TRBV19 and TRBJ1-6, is DGGITQSPKYLFRKEGQNVTLSCEQNLNHDAMYWYRQDPGQGLRLIYYSQIVNDFQKGDIAEGYSVSREKKESFPLTVTSAQKNPTAFYLCASSIRDRRNSPLHFGNGTRLTVT.

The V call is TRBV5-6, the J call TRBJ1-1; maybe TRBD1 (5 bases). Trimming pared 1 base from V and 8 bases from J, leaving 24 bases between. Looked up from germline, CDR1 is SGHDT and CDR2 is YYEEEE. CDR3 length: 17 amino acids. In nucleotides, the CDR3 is TGTGCCAGCAGCTTGAGAGGCCTTTGGGGGAGGGCAAGGGAAGCTTTCTTT. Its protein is CASSLRGLWGRAREAFF. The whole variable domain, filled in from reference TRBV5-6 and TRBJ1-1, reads DAGVTQSPTHLIKTRGQQVTLRCSPKSGHDTVSWYQQALGQGPQFIFQYYEEEERQRGNFPDRFSGHQFPNYSSELNVNALLLGDSALYLCASSLRGLWGRAREAFFGQGTRLTVV.

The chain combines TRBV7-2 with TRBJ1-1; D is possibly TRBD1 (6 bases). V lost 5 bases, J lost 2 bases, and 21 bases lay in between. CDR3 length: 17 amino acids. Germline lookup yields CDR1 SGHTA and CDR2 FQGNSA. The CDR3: CASSPLDWGGVNTEAFF. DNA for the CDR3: TGTGCCAGCAGCCCCTTAGATTGGGGGGGCGTTAACACTGAAGCTTTCTTT.

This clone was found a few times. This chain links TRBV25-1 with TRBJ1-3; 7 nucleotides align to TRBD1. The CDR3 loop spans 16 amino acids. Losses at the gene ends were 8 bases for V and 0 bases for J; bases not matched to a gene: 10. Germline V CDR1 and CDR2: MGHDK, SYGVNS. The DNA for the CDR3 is TGTGCCAGCGCTACGGGACAGAAGAGCTCTGGAAACACCATATATTTT. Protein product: CASATGQKSSGNTIYF.

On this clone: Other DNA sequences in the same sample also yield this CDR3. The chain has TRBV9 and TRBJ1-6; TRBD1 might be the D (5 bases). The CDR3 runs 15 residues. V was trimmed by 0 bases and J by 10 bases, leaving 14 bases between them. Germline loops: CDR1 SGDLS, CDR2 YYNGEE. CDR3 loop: CASSVGRGGRSPLHF. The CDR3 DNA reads TGTGCCAGCAGCGTAGGAAGGGGTGGTCGATCACCCCTCCACTTT. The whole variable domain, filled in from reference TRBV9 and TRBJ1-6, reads DSGVTQTPKHLITATGQRVTLRCSPRSGDLSVYWYQQSLDQGLQFLIQYYNGEERAKGNILERFSAQQFPDLHSELNLSSLELGDSALYFCASSVGRGGRSPLHFGNGTRLTVT.

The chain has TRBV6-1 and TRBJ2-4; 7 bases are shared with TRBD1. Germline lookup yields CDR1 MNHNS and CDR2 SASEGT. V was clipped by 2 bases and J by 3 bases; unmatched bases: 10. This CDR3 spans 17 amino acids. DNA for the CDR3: TGTGCCAGCAGTGAAACCACGGGACAGCTCATCAAAAACATTCAGTACTTC. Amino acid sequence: CASSETTGQLIKNIQYF.

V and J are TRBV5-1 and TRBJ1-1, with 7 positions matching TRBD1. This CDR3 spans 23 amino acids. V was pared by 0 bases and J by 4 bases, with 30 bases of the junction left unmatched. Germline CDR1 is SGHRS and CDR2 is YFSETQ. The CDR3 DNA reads TGCGCCAGCAGCTTGGGAGGGCCTAAGACAGGGTGCGACCTTATATTTAATAGCACTGAAGCTTTCTTT. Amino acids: CASSLGGPKTGCDLIFNSTEAFF.

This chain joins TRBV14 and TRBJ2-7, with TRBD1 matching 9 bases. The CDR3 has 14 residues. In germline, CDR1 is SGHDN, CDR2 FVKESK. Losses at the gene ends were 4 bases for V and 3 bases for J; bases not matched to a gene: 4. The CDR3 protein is CASSPGQGCYEQYF. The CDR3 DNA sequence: TGTGCCAGCAGCCCAGGACAGGGGTGCTACGAGCAGTACTTC.